This note documents a single T cell receptor beta chain sequence. This clonotype has a handful of counts. What antigen it recognizes has not been identified. No base-level quality is on record; no much larger clone is a single base apart. The source of the sample is a study of human T cells and chemical hapten exposure (dated by TCRdb to the early 2020s). Notes on the research overall: For sensitization, 2% DPC in acetone was applied to a roughly 2 cm by roughly 2 cm area of upper inner arm skin. Most of the patients in the cohort were female, and the cohort covered alopecia areata with under or over 50% scalp involvement, alopecia totalis and alopecia universalis. Throughout the study period of 20 to 30 weeks, patients also received therapeutic DPC doses to the scalp every week. Patch testing was done on the upper back using Finn chambers containing 0.01% DPC, and results were scored after 6 days according to International Contact Dermatitis Research Group standards. Libraries were pooled for sequencing, and per-sample TCR yields varied mainly because of small differences in library volumes within the pool. For TCR sequencing, blood came from 25 to 35 alopecia patients at anywhere from one to four time points (pre-sensitization, 2, 6 and 24 weeks). This study followed changes in the peripheral blood TCR repertoire in vivo during primary and secondary sensitization of alopecia patients to the hapten diphenylcyclopropenone (DPC). Patient blood was sampled pre-sensitization (week 0) and at 2, 6 and about 24 weeks after DPC sensitization. The research as a whole found: A positive correlation was found between the number of PT1 expanded TCRs and patch test score, with significance reached at thresholds 8, 16 and 32 but not 4. Because all patients had alopecia, a presumed autoimmune disease, the immune response of the patients might differ from that of healthy individuals. DPC sensitization did not change how many TCRs were above 1 in 1000 frequency, and no evidence was found of alterations in global repertoire structure. Compared with pre-sensitization or healthy control sets, expanded TCRs formed significantly more large CDR3 similarity clusters, which is consistent with antigen-driven responses. After repeated subsampling, changes were observed in the strength of the expansion versus patch-test correlation and in the threshold at which the correlation became significant.

The label giving this sample's time point can be read as: pre-sensitization, week 0. Taken with the paper, the label for treatment or condition translates to: therapeutic diphenylcyclopropenone sensitization with weekly scalp DPC. Blood at each patch-test visit was drawn before the patch test was applied. Patients were considered eligible if aged 18 to 70, diagnosed with alopecia and deemed suitable for DPC therapy, and patients were excluded if pregnant. Total RNA was extracted from unfractionated whole blood collected in Tempus Blood RNA tubes. CDR1 and CDR2 are drawn from the germline V gene (reference sequence): LGHDT, YNNKEL. Unmatched junction bases come to 4, with V trimmed by 1 base and J by 5 bases. The CDR3 has 14 amino acids, counting the end cysteine and phenylalanine. CDR3 DNA only is kept here, 42 bases in frame from base 1. The library came from RACE. These reads were obtained on a NextSeq 500. Library preparation attached unique molecular identifiers to individual cDNA molecules for quantitative, reproducible TCR counting. Both TCR alpha and TCR beta chains were sequenced from each blood RNA sample. As for the authors' bioinformatics: A median of roughly 99,000 TCRs per sample was observed, with a range of about 23,224 to 750,000. The Decombinator software suite was used to annotate the V, J and CDR3 of the TCR reads. For the PS versus PT1 abundance plots, all samples were subsampled to the same number of TCRs (28,000). Expanded TCRs were defined as absent before sensitization and observed at least eight times at the 2-week time point. The public reads were quality trimmed at Q25 with fastp and then assembled into clones with MiXCR by TCRdb, keeping productive beta chains. Rows are unified per CDR3 protein, each entry keeping the most common DNA and genes. The V and J calls and clone size come from TCRdb's table, not from the authors' own analysis. The sample contains 300,000 to 450,000 distinct CDR3 sequences, approximately 5.8% of them found a single time. Together, the top ten hold about 8.7% of the sample.

The receptor chain draws on TRBV3-1 and TRBJ2-7, and TRBD2 aligns with 8 junction nucleotides. The input for sequencing was whole blood, taken in connection with sensitization to the hapten diphenylcyclopropenone (DPC). This clonotype was obtained from a woman aged 18-35 years with alopecia areata. Some clones in this sample may be carry-over from other donors' samples. The CDR3 region reads CASSQGGGRDEQYF. The nucleotides read TGTGCCAGCAGCCAAGGCGGGGGGCGGGACGAGCAGTACTTC.